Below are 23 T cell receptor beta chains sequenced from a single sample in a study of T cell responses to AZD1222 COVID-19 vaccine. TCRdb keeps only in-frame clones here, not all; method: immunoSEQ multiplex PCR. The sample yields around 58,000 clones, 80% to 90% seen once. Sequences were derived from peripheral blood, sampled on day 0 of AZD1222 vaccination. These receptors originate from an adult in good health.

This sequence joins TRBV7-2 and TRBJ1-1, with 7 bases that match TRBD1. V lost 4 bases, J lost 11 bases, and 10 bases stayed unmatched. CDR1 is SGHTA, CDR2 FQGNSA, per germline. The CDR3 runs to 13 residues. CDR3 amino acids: CASSSPFGTEAFF. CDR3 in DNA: TGTGCCAGCAGCTCACCCTTCGGGACAGAGGCTTTCTTT.

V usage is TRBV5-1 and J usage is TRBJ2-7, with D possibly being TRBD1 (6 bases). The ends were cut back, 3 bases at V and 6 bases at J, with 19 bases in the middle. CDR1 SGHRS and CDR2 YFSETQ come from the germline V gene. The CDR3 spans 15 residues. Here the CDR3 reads CASSSPAGVVGEQYF. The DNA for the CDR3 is TGCGCCAGCAGCTCCCCCGCAGGGGTTGTCGGCGAGCAGTACTTC.

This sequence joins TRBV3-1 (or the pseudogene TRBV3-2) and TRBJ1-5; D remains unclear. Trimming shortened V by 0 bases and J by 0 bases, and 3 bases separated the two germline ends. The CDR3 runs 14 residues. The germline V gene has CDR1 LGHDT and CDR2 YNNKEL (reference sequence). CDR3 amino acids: CASSQDYSNQPQHF. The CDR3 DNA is TGTGCCAGCAGCCAAGACTATAGCAATCAGCCCCAGCATTTT.

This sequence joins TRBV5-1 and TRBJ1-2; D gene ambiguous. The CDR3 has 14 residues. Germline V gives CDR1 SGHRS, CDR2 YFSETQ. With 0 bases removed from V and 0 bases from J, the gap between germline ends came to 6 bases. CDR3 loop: CASSLDGTNYGYTF. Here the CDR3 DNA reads TGCGCCAGCAGCTTGGACGGGACTAACTATGGCTACACCTTC. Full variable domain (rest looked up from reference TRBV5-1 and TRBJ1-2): KAGVTQTPRYLIKTRGQQVTLSCSPISGHRSVSWYQQTPGQGLQFLFEYFSETQRNKGNFPGRFSGRQFSNSRSEMNVSTLELGDSALYLCASSLDGTNYGYTFGSGTRLTVV.

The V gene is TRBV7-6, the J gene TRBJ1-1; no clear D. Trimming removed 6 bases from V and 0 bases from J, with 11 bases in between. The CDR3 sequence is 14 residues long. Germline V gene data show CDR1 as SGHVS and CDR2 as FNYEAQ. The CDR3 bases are TGTGCCAGCAGACGGGAGGGAATGAACACTGAAGCTTTCTTT. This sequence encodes CASRREGMNTEAFF.

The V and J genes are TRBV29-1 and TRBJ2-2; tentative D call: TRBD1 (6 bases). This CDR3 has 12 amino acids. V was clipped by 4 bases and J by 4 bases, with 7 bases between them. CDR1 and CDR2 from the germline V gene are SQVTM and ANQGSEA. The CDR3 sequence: CSVARGTGELFF. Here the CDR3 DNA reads TGCAGCGTTGCCAGGGGCACCGGGGAGCTGTTTTTT.

The CDR3, as DNA: TGTGCCATTATTCACAGGTCTACCAACTATGGCTACACCTTC. Translating it yields CAIIHRSTNYGYTF. The chain combines TRBV2 with TRBJ1-2; D might be TRBD1 (5 bases). V lost 10 bases, J lost 2 bases, and 17 bases lay in between. The CDR3 extends over 14 amino acids. In germline, CDR1 is SNHLY, CDR2 FYNNEI.

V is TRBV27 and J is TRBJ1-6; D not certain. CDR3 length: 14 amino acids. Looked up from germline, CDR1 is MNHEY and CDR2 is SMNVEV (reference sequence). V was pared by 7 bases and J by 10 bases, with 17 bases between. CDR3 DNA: TGTGCCAGCACGACCTCTACCTTCGCGTCACCCCTCCACTTT. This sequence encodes CASTTSTFASPLHF.

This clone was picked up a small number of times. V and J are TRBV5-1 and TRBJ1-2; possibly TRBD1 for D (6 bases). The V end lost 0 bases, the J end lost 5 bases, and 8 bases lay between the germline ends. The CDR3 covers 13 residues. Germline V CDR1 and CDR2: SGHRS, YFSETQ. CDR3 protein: CASSLGQDYGYTF. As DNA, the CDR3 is TGCGCCAGCAGCTTGGGACAGGATTATGGCTACACCTTC.

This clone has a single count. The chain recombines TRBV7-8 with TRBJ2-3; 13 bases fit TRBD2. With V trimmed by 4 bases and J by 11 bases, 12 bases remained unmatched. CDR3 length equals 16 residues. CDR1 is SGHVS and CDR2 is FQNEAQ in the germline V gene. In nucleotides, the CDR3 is TGTGCCAGCAGCTCTGGACTAGCGGGAGATTTGCGAAGGCAGTATTTT. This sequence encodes CASSSGLAGDLRRQYF.

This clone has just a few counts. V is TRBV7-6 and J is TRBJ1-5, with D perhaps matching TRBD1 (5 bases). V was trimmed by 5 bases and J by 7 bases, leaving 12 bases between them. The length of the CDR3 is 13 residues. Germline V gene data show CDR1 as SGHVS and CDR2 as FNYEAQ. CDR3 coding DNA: TGTGCCAGCAGCCAAGGGGTTCACCAGCCCCAGCATTTT. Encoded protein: CASSQGVHQPQHF.

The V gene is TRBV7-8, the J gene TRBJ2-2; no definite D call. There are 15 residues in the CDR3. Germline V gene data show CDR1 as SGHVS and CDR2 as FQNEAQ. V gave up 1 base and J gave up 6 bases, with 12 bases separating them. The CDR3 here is CASSLVGLGSGELFF. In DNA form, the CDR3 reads TGTGCCAGCAGCTTAGTTGGCTTAGGTTCCGGGGAGCTGTTTTTT.

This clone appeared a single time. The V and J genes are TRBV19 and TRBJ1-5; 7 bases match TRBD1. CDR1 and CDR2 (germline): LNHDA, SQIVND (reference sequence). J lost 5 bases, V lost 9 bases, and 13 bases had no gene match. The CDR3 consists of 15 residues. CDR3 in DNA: TGTGCCAGCACGCAAGGGACAGCGCGACATCAGCCCCAGCATTTT. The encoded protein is CASTQGTARHQPQHF.

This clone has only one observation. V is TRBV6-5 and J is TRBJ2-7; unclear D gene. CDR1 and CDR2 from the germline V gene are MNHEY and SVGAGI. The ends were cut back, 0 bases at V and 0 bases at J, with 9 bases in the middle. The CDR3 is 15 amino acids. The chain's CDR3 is CASSYSVFGSYEQYF. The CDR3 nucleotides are TGTGCCAGCAGTTACTCGGTTTTTGGCTCCTACGAGCAGTACTTC.

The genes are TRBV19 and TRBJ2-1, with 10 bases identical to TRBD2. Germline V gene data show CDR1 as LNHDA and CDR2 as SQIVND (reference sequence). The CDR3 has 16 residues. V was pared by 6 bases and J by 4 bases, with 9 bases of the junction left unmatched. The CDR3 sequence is CASRTPGLARYNEQFF. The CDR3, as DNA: TGTGCCAGTAGGACTCCGGGACTAGCGAGGTACAATGAGCAGTTCTTC.

The CDR3 sequence: CASSLAGRGNTEAFF. The CDR3 DNA sequence: TGCGCCAGCAGCTTGGCAGGACGAGGGAACACTGAAGCTTTCTTT. V and J are TRBV5-1 and TRBJ1-1, with unresolved D. V was clipped by 0 bases and J by 1 base, with 10 bases between them. This CDR3 comprises 15 residues. CDR1 SGHRS and CDR2 YFSETQ come from the germline V gene. Complete variable domain (other parts from reference TRBV5-1 and TRBJ1-1): KAGVTQTPRYLIKTRGQQVTLSCSPISGHRSVSWYQQTPGQGLQFLFEYFSETQRNKGNFPGRFSGRQFSNSRSEMNVSTLELGDSALYLCASSLAGRGNTEAFFGQGTRLTVV.

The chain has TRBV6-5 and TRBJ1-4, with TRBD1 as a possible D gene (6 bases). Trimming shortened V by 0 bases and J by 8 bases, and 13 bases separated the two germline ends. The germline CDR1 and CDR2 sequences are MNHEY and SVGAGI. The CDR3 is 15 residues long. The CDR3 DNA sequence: TGTGCCAGCAGTTACTCGAAGGGGACACGAGAAAAACTGTTTTTT. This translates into CASSYSKGTREKLFF.

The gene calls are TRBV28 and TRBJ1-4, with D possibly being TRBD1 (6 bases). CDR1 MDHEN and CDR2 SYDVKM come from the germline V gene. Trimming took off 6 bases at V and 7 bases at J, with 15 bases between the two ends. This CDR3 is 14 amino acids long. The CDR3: CASRLTGSGEKLFF. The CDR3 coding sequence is TGTGCCAGCAGGCTTACAGGGAGTGGTGAAAAACTGTTTTTT.

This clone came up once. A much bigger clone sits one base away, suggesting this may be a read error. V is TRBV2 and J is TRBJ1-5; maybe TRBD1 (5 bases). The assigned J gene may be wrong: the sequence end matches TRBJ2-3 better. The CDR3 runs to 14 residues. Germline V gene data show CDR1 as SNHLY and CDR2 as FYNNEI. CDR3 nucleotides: TGTGCCAGCAGTGAAGAAGGGGTTGGTCAGCCCCAGTATTTT. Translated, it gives CASSEEGVGQPQYF.

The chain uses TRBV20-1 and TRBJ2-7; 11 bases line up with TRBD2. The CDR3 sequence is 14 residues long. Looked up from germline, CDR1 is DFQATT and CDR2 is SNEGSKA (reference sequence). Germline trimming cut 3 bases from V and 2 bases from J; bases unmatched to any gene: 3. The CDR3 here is CSASKTSGAYEQYF. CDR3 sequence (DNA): TGCAGTGCTAGTAAGACTAGCGGGGCCTACGAGCAGTACTTC.

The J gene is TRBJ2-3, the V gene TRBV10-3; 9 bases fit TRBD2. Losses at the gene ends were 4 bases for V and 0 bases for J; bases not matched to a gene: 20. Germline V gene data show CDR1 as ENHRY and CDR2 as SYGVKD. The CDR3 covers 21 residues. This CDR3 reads CAISAARGTSPAPTSTDTQYF. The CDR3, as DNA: TGTGCCATCAGTGCAGCTCGAGGGACTAGCCCTGCCCCTACTAGCACAGATACGCAGTATTTT.

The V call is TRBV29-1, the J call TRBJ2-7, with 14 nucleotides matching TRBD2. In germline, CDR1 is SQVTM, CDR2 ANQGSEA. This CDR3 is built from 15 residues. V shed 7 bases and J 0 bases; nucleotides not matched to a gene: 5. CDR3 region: CSAYGTSGSSYEQYF. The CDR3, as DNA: TGCAGCGCTTACGGGACTAGCGGGAGCTCCTACGAGCAGTACTTC.

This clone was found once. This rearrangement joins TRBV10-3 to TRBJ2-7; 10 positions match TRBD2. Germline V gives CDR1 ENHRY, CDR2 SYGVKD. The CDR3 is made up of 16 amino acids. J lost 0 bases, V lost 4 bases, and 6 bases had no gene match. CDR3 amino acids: CAISARASGSSYEQYF. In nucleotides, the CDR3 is TGTGCCATCAGTGCTCGGGCTAGCGGGAGCTCCTACGAGCAGTACTTC.